This T cell receptor (beta chain) was profiled in a study of control samples from healthy donors and cancer patients. Concerning this clone itself: The junction and the germline gene differ at one end; a read error may be behind it.

The germline gives CDR1 MNHNS, CDR2 SASEGT. The CDR3 has 16 residues. Data came from immunoSEQ multiplex PCR; TCRdb stores just in-frame clones and leaves some out. This sample has 130,000 to 150,000 clones, with 85% to 95% found just once. The source of this sequence is a man aged 60 to 69 with colorectal cancer. The rearrangement uses TRBV6-1 and TRBJ2-7, with 7 nucleotides matching TRBD2. Material: PBMCs. The CDR3 spells CANSELRGLGTYEQYF. Written as DNA, the CDR3 is TGTGCCAACAGTGAACTTAGAGGACTAGGGACCTACGAGCAGTACTTC.